The 30 T cell receptor beta chains listed next were all sequenced from one sample in a study of T cell responses to AZD1222 COVID-19 vaccine (TCRdb year 2021). Taken with the paper, the label for time point translates to: baseline before first vaccination. Receptor amplification or capture employed the immunoSEQ multiplex PCR assay. TCRdb holds this immuneACCESS table with in-frame rearrangements only. Some clones are missing; in checked studies, unresolved V genes explain under half, and the rest has no known cause. The table for this sample lists 100,000 to 150,000 clones; 90% of them were counted only once. About 7% of the sample is taken by the ten largest. Sequencing was performed on peripheral blood, taken on day 0 of AZD1222 vaccination. The receptors were sampled from an adult in good health.

In nucleotides, the CDR3 is TGTGCCTGGGGGACAGGGCCCTACGAGCAGTACTTC. Residues: CAWGTGPYEQYF. The chain carries TRBV30 and TRBJ2-7; 9 bases fit TRBD1. The CDR3 contains 12 residues. The ends lost 5 bases at V and 2 bases at J; junction bases unmatched: 1. Germline assignment: CDR1 GTSNPN and CDR2 SVGIG (reference sequence).

The chain combines TRBV3-1 (or the pseudogene TRBV3-2) with TRBJ2-2, with 11 bases that match TRBD2. The junction had 9 bases not matched to a gene; V was cut back by 0 bases and J by 3 bases. Germline V CDR1 and CDR2: LGHDT, YNNKEL (reference sequence). CDR3 length: 19 amino acids. The CDR3 DNA is TGTGCCAGCAGCCAAGATTTAGTAGCGGGGGGGCCGTACACCGGGGAGCTGTTTTTT. Protein sequence: CASSQDLVAGGPYTGELFF.

The genes are TRBV28 and TRBJ2-4; no reliable D call. The germline V and J ends were trimmed by 3 bases and 7 bases, with 10 bases remaining between them. This CDR3 contains 13 residues. The germline V gene has CDR1 MDHEN and CDR2 SYDVKM. The CDR3 protein is CASSLSGRNIQYF. The CDR3 DNA follows: TGTGCCAGCAGTTTGTCCGGGCGGAACATTCAGTACTTC.

Remarks on this clone: The sample has other DNA sequences that encode this CDR3 too. V is TRBV30 and J is TRBJ1-1; 9 bases agree with TRBD1. The germline V gene encodes CDR1 GTSNPN and CDR2 SVGIG (reference sequence). Trimming took 5 bases from V and 4 from J; bases not matched to a gene: 2. The CDR3 runs to 12 residues. The CDR3 protein is CAWDRGGTEAFF. The CDR3 DNA reads as TGTGCCTGGGACAGGGGGGGCACTGAAGCTTTCTTT.

This clone was recorded a few times. J is TRBJ2-1 and V is TRBV10-3; TRBD2 might be the D (6 bases). Trimming shortened V by 10 bases and J by 9 bases, and 19 bases separated the two germline ends. CDR1 and CDR2 (germline): ENHRY, SYGVKD. This CDR3 has 13 amino acids. The CDR3 protein is CATSGGQGGEQFF. The CDR3 DNA reads TGTGCCACCTCTGGAGGGCAGGGAGGTGAGCAGTTCTTC.

V usage is TRBV21-1 and J usage is TRBJ2-2; TRBD1, as called in the table, went unchecked against the DNA. TRBV21-1 is a pseudogene segment. The CDR3 covers 16 residues. CDR3 in amino acids: CASSKWDRDDTGELFF. CDR3 nucleotides: TGTGCCAGCAGCAAGTGGGACAGGGATGACACCGGGGAGCTGTTTTTT.

V usage is TRBV30 and J usage is TRBJ2-7, with 9 bases fitting TRBD1. Germline values: CDR1 GTSNPN, CDR2 SVGIG (reference sequence). The CDR3 is 11 residues long. J gave up 6 bases and V 5 bases, and 2 bases lay outside the gene matches. The CDR3 DNA is TGTGCCTGGTCGACAGGGGGCGAGCAGTACTTC. Its translation: CAWSTGGEQYF. The variable domain in full, with the rest retrieved from reference TRBV30 and TRBJ2-7, is SQTIHQWPATLVQPVGSPLSLECTVEGTSNPNLYWYRQAAGRGLQLLFYSVGIGQISSEVPQNLSASRPQDRQFILSSKKLLLSDSGFYLCAWSTGGEQYFGPGTRLTVT.

The V gene is TRBV6-5, the J gene TRBJ2-1; D not resolved. The CDR3 consists of 14 residues. Germline-derived CDR1 and CDR2 are MNHEY and SVGAGI. Between the trimmed V and J ends, which lost 8 bases and 7 bases, there was a span of 18 bases. CDR3 coding DNA: TGTGCCAGCCCGGCAGGCAGTCTTCGGAATGAGCAGTTCTTC. Translating gives CASPAGSLRNEQFF.

This clone was observed a few times. V is TRBV24-1 and J is TRBJ2-3; D remains ambiguous. Trimming left V 2 bases short and J 4 bases short, with 9 bases between. The length of the CDR3 is 14 residues. CDR1 and CDR2 from the germline V gene are KGHDR and SFDVKD. The CDR3 DNA reads as TGTGCCACCAGTGATTCTCCAGGATCAGATACGCAGTATTTT. Its protein is CATSDSPGSDTQYF.

The CDR3 is CASSPKSLPGPSYNEQFF. CDR3 in DNA: TGTGCCAGCAGCCCTAAAAGTCTCCCGGGCCCCTCCTACAATGAGCAGTTCTTC. The J gene is TRBJ2-1, the V gene TRBV21-1. TRBV21-1 is classified as a pseudogene. CDR3 length: 18 amino acids.

The chain links TRBV18 to TRBJ1-4; D is ambiguous. CDR3 size: 14 residues. Germline V gene lookup returns CDR1 KGHSH and CDR2 LQKENI. V lost 2 bases, J lost 6 bases, and 10 bases lay in between. The CDR3 nucleotides are TGTGCCAGCTCACCAGTGACTAATGATGAAAAACTGTTTTTT. This encodes CASSPVTNDEKLFF.

The V and J genes are TRBV10-2 and TRBJ2-3; D is perhaps TRBD2 (7 bases). Trimming removed 5 bases at V and 4 bases at J, with 13 bases between. The length of the CDR3 is 14 residues. CDR1 WSHSY and CDR2 SAAADI come from the germline V gene. The CDR3 nucleotides read TGCGCCAGCAGTCCGGGGGGCAGGGCAGATACGCAGTATTTT. Protein product: CASSPGGRADTQYF.

The gene calls are TRBV3-1 (or the pseudogene TRBV3-2) and TRBJ2-2; TRBD1 might be the D (5 bases). Germline CDR1 is LGHDT and CDR2 is YNNKEL (reference sequence). CDR3 length: 18 amino acids. V lost 0 bases, J lost 3 bases, and 17 bases lay in between. The CDR3 spells CASSQDQLGYRYTGELFF. The CDR3 DNA reads as TGTGCCAGCAGCCAAGATCAGCTAGGGTACAGGTACACCGGGGAGCTGTTTTTT.

This clone came up once. This chain connects TRBV24-1 to TRBJ2-3, with D tentatively TRBD2 (5 bases). This CDR3 spans 15 amino acids. Germline V gene data show CDR1 as KGHDR and CDR2 as SFDVKD. Trimming removed 4 bases at V and 2 bases at J, with 12 bases between. The CDR3 DNA reads TGTGCCACCAGTGACGGGATCTACCTCACAGATACGCAGTATTTT. Protein product: CATSDGIYLTDTQYF.

In this sample, this clone turned up once. This chain uses TRBV4-1 with TRBJ1-3; 9 bases align to TRBD1. V shed 6 bases and J 1 base; nucleotides not matched to a gene: 19. This CDR3 has 20 amino acids. Germline CDR1 reads MGHRA; CDR2 reads YSYEKL. The CDR3 DNA follows: TGCGCCAGCAGTCCCCTCCTTGTCAGGGGGACAGGGATATCTGGAAACACCATATATTTT. Its translation: CASSPLLVRGTGISGNTIYF.

The chain links TRBV28 to TRBJ1-4; 9 bases agree with TRBD1. The length of the CDR3 is 17 residues. Germline V gives CDR1 MDHEN, CDR2 SYDVKM. Trimming cost V 5 bases and J 1 base; bases outside gene matches: 8. The CDR3 sequence: CASSHNRGLLTNEKLFF. The CDR3 DNA reads TGTGCCAGCAGTCATAACAGGGGGCTTCTAACTAATGAAAAACTGTTTTTT.

This chain links TRBV5-1 with TRBJ2-7; TRBD2 matches 8 bases. The CDR3 is made up of 14 amino acids. Germline CDR1 is SGHRS and CDR2 is YFSETQ. Trimming at V came to 4 bases and at J to 7 bases, leaving 10 bases not matched to a gene. Written as DNA, the CDR3 is TGCGCCAGCAGCCGAGCGGGGGCCGAGGTAGAGCAGTACTTC. Translating gives CASSRAGAEVEQYF.

The chain joins TRBV7-3 to TRBJ2-2; TRBD2 matches at 7 bases. Germline CDR1 reads SGHTA; CDR2 reads FQGTGA. With V trimmed by 3 bases and J by 2 bases, 3 bases remained unmatched. CDR3 size: 15 residues. CDR3 DNA: TGTGCCAGCAGCTTCGGCGGGAGAAACACCGGGGAGCTGTTTTTT. This translates into CASSFGGRNTGELFF.

In this sample, this clone turned up a few times. The chain couples TRBV4-2 to TRBJ1-4, with 8 bases identical to TRBD1. The CDR3 extends over 16 amino acids. Trimming at V came to 3 bases and at J to 8 bases, leaving 11 bases not matched to a gene. CDR1 LGHNA and CDR2 YNFKEQ come from the germline V gene. The CDR3 spells CASSQASGQGSEKLFF. CDR3 coding DNA: TGTGCCAGCAGCCAGGCGAGTGGACAGGGATCAGAAAAACTGTTTTTT.

This clone is a singleton in its sample. This rearrangement joins TRBV30 to TRBJ1-2; TRBD1 matches at 7 bases. This CDR3 comprises 13 residues. Germline V gene lookup returns CDR1 GTSNPN and CDR2 SVGIG (reference sequence). The ends lost 2 bases at V and 8 bases at J; junction bases unmatched: 8. As DNA, the CDR3 is TGTGCCTGGAGTAAGGGGGCGCGAAAGGGCTACACCTTC. Amino acid sequence: CAWSKGARKGYTF.

This sequence joins TRBV10-1 and TRBJ2-3; the match to TRBD2 covers 12 bases. V lost 4 bases to trimming and J lost 6 bases; unmatched junction nucleotides: 11. The CDR3 sequence is 17 residues long. Germline loops: CDR1 WNHNN, CDR2 SYGVQD (reference sequence). CDR3 sequence: CASSGWASGGVTDTQYF. CDR3 nucleotides: TGCGCCAGCAGTGGATGGGCTAGCGGGGGGGTCACGGATACGCAGTATTTT.

The chain is built from TRBV11-1 and TRBJ2-1, with D hard to call. Trimming took off 3 bases at V and 5 bases at J, with 11 bases between the two ends. Germline V gene data show CDR1 as SGHAT and CDR2 as FQDESV (reference sequence). The CDR3 length is 14 residues. The CDR3 coding sequence is TGTGCCAGCAGCTTCCCAGGTCCCCACAATGAGCAGTTCTTC. Translating gives CASSFPGPHNEQFF.

This chain connects TRBV10-3 to TRBJ2-2; D is ambiguous. Germline V gene lookup returns CDR1 ENHRY and CDR2 SYGVKD. The ends were cut back, 0 bases at V and 0 bases at J, with 2 bases in the middle. The CDR3 runs 14 residues. The CDR3 sequence is CAISESPNTGELFF. The DNA of the CDR3 is TGTGCCATCAGTGAGTCTCCGAACACCGGGGAGCTGTTTTTT.

The chain couples TRBV9 to TRBJ1-2; D gene uncertain. Trimming left V 1 base short and J 3 bases short, with 4 bases between. The CDR3 consists of 12 residues. Germline lookup yields CDR1 SGDLS and CDR2 YYNGEE. The CDR3 sequence is CASSVSHYGYTF. CDR3 bases: TGTGCCAGCAGCGTATCACACTATGGCTACACCTTC. The complete variable domain, with remaining parts taken from reference TRBV9 and TRBJ1-2, reads DSGVTQTPKHLITATGQRVTLRCSPRSGDLSVYWYQQSLDQGLQFLIQYYNGEERAKGNILERFSAQQFPDLHSELNLSSLELGDSALYFCASSVSHYGYTFGSGTRLTVV.

The rearrangement links TRBV25-1 to TRBJ1-1; TRBD1 is a possible D gene (5 bases). CDR1 MGHDK and CDR2 SYGVNS come from the germline V gene. V lost 1 base to trimming and J lost 4 bases, with 13 bases between them. This CDR3 is 15 amino acids long. This CDR3 reads CASSEWAGVGTEAFF. In DNA, the CDR3 is TGTGCCAGCAGTGAATGGGCGGGGGTAGGCACTGAAGCTTTCTTT.

This CDR3 is CSAPLGRGNTF. DNA of the CDR3: TGCAGTGCGCCCTTGGGCAGGGGGAATACCTTC. V usage is TRBV20-1 and J usage is TRBJ1-2; 7 bases are a match to TRBD1. The trim removed 6 bases at V and 14 bases at J, leaving 12 bases unmatched. The CDR3 spans 11 residues. In germline, CDR1 is DFQATT, CDR2 SNEGSKA (reference sequence).

The V and J genes are TRBV10-3 and TRBJ2-2; TRBD1 matches 9 bases. CDR3 length: 15 amino acids. V lost 5 bases to trimming and J lost 5 bases; unmatched junction nucleotides: 6. Germline V CDR1 and CDR2: ENHRY, SYGVKD. The CDR3 DNA reads as TGTGCCATCAGTTCGCCACAGGGGGCGACCGGGGAGCTGTTTTTT. Encoded protein: CAISSPQGATGELFF.

The genes are TRBV6-2 or TRBV6-3 and TRBJ1-6; D is unresolved. Trimming took 4 bases from V and 7 from J, leaving 8 bases between them. This CDR3 has 13 amino acids. The germline gives CDR1 MNHEY, CDR2 SVGEGT. As DNA, the CDR3 is TGTGCCAGCAGTTTGTCTTACAATTCACCCCTCCACTTT. This sequence encodes CASSLSYNSPLHF.

The V and J genes are TRBV15 and TRBJ2-7; D is possibly TRBD2 (6 bases). The germline V gene encodes CDR1 LNHNV and CDR2 YYDKDF (reference sequence). The CDR3 sequence is 15 residues long. Trimming removed 0 bases at V and 4 bases at J, with 13 bases between. The CDR3 region is CATSRDPGLLYEQYF. In nucleotides, the CDR3 is TGTGCCACCAGCAGAGACCCGGGACTCCTATACGAGCAGTACTTC.

The chain is built from TRBV5-4 and TRBJ2-5; tentatively, D is TRBD1 (5 bases). Trimming stripped 6 bases from V and 2 bases from J, with 11 bases between. This CDR3 is 13 amino acids long. Germline V gene lookup returns CDR1 SGHNT and CDR2 YYREEE (reference sequence). In DNA, the CDR3 is TGTGCCAGCACCGTCGGACAACAAGAGACCCAGTACTTC. It specifies CASTVGQQETQYF.